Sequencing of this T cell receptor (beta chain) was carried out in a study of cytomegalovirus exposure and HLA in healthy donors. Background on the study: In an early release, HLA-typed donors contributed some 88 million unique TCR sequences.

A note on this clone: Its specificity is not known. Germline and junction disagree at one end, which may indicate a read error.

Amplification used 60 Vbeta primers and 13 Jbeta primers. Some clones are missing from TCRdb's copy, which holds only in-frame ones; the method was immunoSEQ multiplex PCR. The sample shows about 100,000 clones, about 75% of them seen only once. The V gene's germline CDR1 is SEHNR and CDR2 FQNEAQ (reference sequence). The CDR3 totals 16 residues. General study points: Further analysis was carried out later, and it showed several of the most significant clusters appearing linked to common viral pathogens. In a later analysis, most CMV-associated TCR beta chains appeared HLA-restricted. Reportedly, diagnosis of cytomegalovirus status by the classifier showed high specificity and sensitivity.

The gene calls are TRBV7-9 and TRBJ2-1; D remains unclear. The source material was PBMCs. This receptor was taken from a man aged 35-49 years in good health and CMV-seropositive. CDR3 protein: CSSSLGSERFYNEQFF. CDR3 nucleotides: TGTTCCAGCAGCTTAGGAAGTGAGAGGTTCTACAATGAGCAGTTCTTC.